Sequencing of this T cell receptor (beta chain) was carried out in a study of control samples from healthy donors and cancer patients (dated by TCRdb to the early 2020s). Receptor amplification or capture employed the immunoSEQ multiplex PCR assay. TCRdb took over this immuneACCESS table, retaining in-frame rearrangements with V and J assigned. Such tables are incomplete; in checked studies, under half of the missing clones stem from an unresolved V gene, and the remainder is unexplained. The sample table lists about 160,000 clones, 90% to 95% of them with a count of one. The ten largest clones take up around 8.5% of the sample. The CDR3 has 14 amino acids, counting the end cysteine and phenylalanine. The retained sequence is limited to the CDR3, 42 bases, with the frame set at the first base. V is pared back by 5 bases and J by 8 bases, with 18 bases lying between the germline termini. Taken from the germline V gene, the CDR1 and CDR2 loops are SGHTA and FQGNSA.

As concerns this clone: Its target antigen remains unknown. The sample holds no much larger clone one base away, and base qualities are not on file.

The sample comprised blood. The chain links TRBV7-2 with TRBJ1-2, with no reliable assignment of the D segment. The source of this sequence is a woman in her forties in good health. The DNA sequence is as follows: TGTGCCAGCAGCCCACGTTTTCCCGTGGAGGGCTACACCTTC. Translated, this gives CASSPRFPVEGYTF.